A selection of T cell receptor beta chains follows, all from one sample in a study of cytomegalovirus exposure and HLA in healthy donors. Assay used: immunoSEQ multiplex PCR; TCRdb lists only in-frame clones, some missing. This sample's table reports 65,000 to 85,000 clones. Sequenced sample: PBMCs. The receptors were sampled from a woman aged 30 to 39 in good health and CMV-seronegative. The CDR3 runs from the conserved cysteine through the conserved F or W.

V gene	CDR3 protein
TRBV29-1	CSVGTVPNEQFF
TRBV27	CASSFATSGAVYEQYF
TRBV30	CAWNGQGNQPQHF
TRBV27	CASSPAPGTSLDTQYF
TRBV6-5	CASSPGQATFYGYTF
TRBV5-1	CASSPLAAQINEQFF
TRBV2	CASRGTRDTEAFF
TRBV25-1	CASSEPGGVVHEQYF
TRBV19	CASWRTGEETQYF
TRBV11-3	CASSFGHGEAEAFF
TRBV6-5	CAPRFYRAHGYTF
TRBV19	CASSIRRPLGNEQFF
TRBV18	CASSGGAGGEQYF
TRBV11-2	CASSLVFGSSIEQFF
TRBV29-1	CSAGQGMNTEAFF
TRBV30	CAWSGTGGVYEQYF
TRBV20-1	CSASTYEQYF
TRBV28	CASRMTRLAGLGEQYF
TRBV10-3	CAISGGTDTQYF
TRBV9	CASARETGELFF
TRBV2	CASSLDRAINYGYTF
TRBV5-6	CASSFGGELFF
TRBV4-3	CASSQVWKTMNTGELFF
TRBV19	CASHGTGDYGYTF
TRBV4-1	CASSQDWQSTDTQYF
TRBV7-9	CASSKEYYGYTF
TRBV9	CASSARLAGVTGELFF
TRBV4-3	CASSQDQRGARGGYTF
TRBV4-1	CASSQPAGGSAFF
TRBV5-1	CASSPLAGAHNEQFF
TRBV29-1	CSVEGLAGDYEQYF
TRBV9	CASSVGQYPEKLFF
TRBV30	CAWSVRTDYEQYF
TRBV5-1	CASSLGDRFNQPQHF
TRBV6-5	CASSYRGNTQYF
TRBV30	CAWSVRDEQYF
TRBV6-5	CASSYRGQGAQGAFF
TRBV5-1	CASSPTTGGAKNIQYF
TRBV27	CASSMDRGRDYGYTF
TRBV7-6	CASSLEPQGDTEAFF
TRBV4-3	CASSQDQLALEYF
TRBV29-1	CSVLSGSELFF
TRBV30	CAWSGPTGKETQYF